This T cell receptor (beta chain) derives from a study of blood T cell repertoires in COVID-19. Source study methods: Reference gene primer amplification yielded estimated nucleated cell counts. The method was immunoSEQ multiplex PCR; TCRdb's version includes in-frame clones alone and lacks a portion of them. The V and J calls and clone size come from that table; D and trimming were worked out from the DNA. This sample has about 270,000 clones, with about 80% found just once. Trimming removed 4 bases at V and 5 bases at J, with 17 bases between. The CDR3 sequence is 15 residues long. Germline CDR1 is LNHDA and CDR2 is SQIVND (reference sequence).

Specimen: peripheral blood. V is TRBV19 and J is TRBJ1-1, with TRBD1 as a possible D gene (6 bases). The receptor was isolated from a woman aged 45-65 years who had recovered from COVID-19. CDR3 sequence: CASSTYSGARTEAFF. The CDR3 nucleotides are TGTGCCAGTAGTACCTATTCAGGGGCCAGGACTGAAGCTTTCTTT. The full variable domain, with the rest looked up from reference TRBV19 and TRBJ1-1, is DGGITQSPKYLFRKEGQNVTLSCEQNLNHDAMYWYRQDPGQGLRLIYYSQIVNDFQKGDIAEGYSVSREKKESFPLTVTSAQKNPTAFYLCASSTYSGARTEAFFGQGTRLTVV.